This T cell receptor (beta chain) is from a study of blood T cell repertoires in COVID-19. On the study more broadly: COVID-19 samples collected from the United States, Italy and Spain covered acute and convalescent phases.

The table came from immunoSEQ multiplex PCR; TCRdb's copy has only in-frame clones and leaves some out. The table has about 230,000 clones, 80% to 90% seen once. The CDR3 is made up of 14 amino acids. The germline CDR1 and CDR2 sequences are SGHTA and FQGNSA. Trimming removed 5 bases from V and 0 bases from J, with 11 bases in between. This chain links TRBV7-2 with TRBJ2-7; D may be TRBD1 (6 bases). The sequenced sample consisted of peripheral blood. The receptor was derived from a woman older than 75 with COVID-19, enrolled during active disease. The CDR3 DNA sequence: TGTGCCAGCAGCCTTGACAGGAGCTCCTACGAGCAGTACTTC. This sequence encodes CASSLDRSSYEQYF.